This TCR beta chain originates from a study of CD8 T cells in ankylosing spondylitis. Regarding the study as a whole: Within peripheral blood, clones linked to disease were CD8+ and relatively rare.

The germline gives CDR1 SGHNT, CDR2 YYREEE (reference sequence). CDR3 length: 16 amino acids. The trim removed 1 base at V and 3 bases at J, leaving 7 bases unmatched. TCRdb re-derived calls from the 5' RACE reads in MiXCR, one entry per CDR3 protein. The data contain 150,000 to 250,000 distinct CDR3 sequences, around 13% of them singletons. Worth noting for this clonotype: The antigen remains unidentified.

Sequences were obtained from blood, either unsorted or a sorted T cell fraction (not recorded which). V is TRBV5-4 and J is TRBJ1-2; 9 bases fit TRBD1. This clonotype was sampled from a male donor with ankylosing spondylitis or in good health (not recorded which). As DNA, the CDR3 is TGTGCCAGCAGCTTGCCCGGACAGGGGCTTGACTATGGCTACACCTTC. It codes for CASSLPGQGLDYGYTF.